Sequencing of this T cell receptor beta chain was carried out in a study of cytomegalovirus exposure and HLA in healthy donors. Regarding the study as a whole: As was reported, the classifier diagnosed cytomegalovirus status with high specificity and sensitivity. Testing in vitro showed a few CMV-associated chains specific for CMV antigens.

With regard to this clone: Its antigen is currently unknown. Other DNA sequences of this sample code for an identical CDR3.

The PCR had 60 Vbeta and 13 Jbeta primers. Original processing notes: Later, tens of millions of unique TCR beta chains were counted in an analysis, and around 11 million of them were shared. Produced via immunoSEQ multiplex PCR; TCRdb's table is partial and in-frame only. D and trimming were read from the DNA, whereas the V and J calls and clone size are those reported in that table. The table shows under 85,000 clones, with 60% to 70% occurring only once. Trimming pared 6 bases from V and 3 bases from J, leaving 21 bases between. The CDR3 runs 16 residues. Germline lookup yields CDR1 MNHEY and CDR2 SMNVEV (reference sequence). Unrecorded immune exposures were likely, despite nominal health at sampling.

The receptor was derived from a middle-aged man in good health and CMV-seropositive. The J gene is TRBJ2-7, the V gene TRBV27, with TRBD2 as a possible D gene (6 bases). The sequencing sample was made of PBMCs. The CDR3 spells CASSRLGQGGSYEQYF. The CDR3 DNA is TGTGCCAGCAGCCGACTCGGGCAGGGAGGCAGCTACGAGCAGTACTTC.